A selection of T cell receptor beta chains follows, all from one sample in a study of blood T cells in healthy people across ages. TCRdb itself ran the 5' RACE reads through MiXCR, one entry per CDR3 protein. The sample includes under 1 million distinct CDR3 sequences, roughly 44% of them seen just once. Material: blood. Receptor source: a man between 60 and 75 years old in good health. The CDR3 runs from the conserved cysteine through the conserved F or W. Fields, in order: J gene, D gene, clone size, V gene, CDR3 DNA, CDR3 protein. D genes are given only for firm matches. The size field is filled for only some rows; it gives once, few, many or a size class.

j_call: TRBJ2-5
d_call: TRBD2
clone_size: once
v_call: TRBV7-9
cdr3_nt: TGTGCCAGCAGCTTCGACCTCGGGAGGTACAATGAGCAGTACTTC
cdr3_aa: CASSFDLGRYNEQYF

j_call: TRBJ2-7
d_call: .
clone_size: few
v_call: TRBV7-2
cdr3_nt: TGTGCCAGCAGCTTGGGTGCCGGAATGTCTAGCTCCTACGAGCAGTACTTC
cdr3_aa: CASSLGAGMSSSYEQYF

j_call: TRBJ1-2
d_call: TRBD1
clone_size: .
v_call: TRBV5-1
cdr3_nt: TGCGCCAACAGCTCAGGGGGACAGCTAAACTATGGCTACACCTTC
cdr3_aa: CANSSGGQLNYGYTF

j_call: TRBJ2-7
d_call: .
clone_size: .
v_call: TRBV5-1
cdr3_nt: TGCGCCAGCAGCTTGGTTGCAGGGCACGAGCAGTACTTC
cdr3_aa: CASSLVAGHEQYF

j_call: TRBJ2-5
d_call: .
clone_size: .
v_call: TRBV12-3/TRBV12-4
cdr3_nt: TGTGCCAGCCGTGGTTTCCCTCAAGAGACCCAGTACTTC
cdr3_aa: CASRGFPQETQYF

j_call: TRBJ2-1
d_call: .
clone_size: .
v_call: TRBV7-2
cdr3_nt: TGTGCCAGCAGTGAAACCCGACTACGGAACAATGAGCAGTTCTTC
cdr3_aa: CASSETRLRNNEQFF

j_call: TRBJ2-7
d_call: TRBD1
clone_size: .
v_call: TRBV6-2/TRBV6-3
cdr3_nt: TGTGCCAGCAGTGACGGACAGGGGGCCTCCTACGAGCAGTACTTC
cdr3_aa: CASSDGQGASYEQYF

j_call: TRBJ2-3
d_call: TRBD1
clone_size: few
v_call: TRBV4-3
cdr3_nt: TGCGCCAGCAGCCAAGACCCTCGACAGGGTTCGCGGACAGATACGCAGTATTTT
cdr3_aa: CASSQDPRQGSRTDTQYF

j_call: TRBJ2-1
d_call: .
clone_size: .
v_call: TRBV14
cdr3_nt: TGTGCCAGCAGCCAAAGTAGCGTAACCTACAATGAGCAGTTCTTC
cdr3_aa: CASSQSSVTYNEQFF

j_call: TRBJ1-1
d_call: .
clone_size: few
v_call: TRBV30
cdr3_nt: TGTGCCTGGAGTTCAAATGGGGACACTGAAGCTTTCTTT
cdr3_aa: CAWSSNGDTEAFF

j_call: TRBJ2-1
d_call: TRBD2
clone_size: .
v_call: TRBV15
cdr3_nt: TGTGCCACCAGCCGTACGGGACTAGCCCCCCACAATGAGCAGTTCTTC
cdr3_aa: CATSRTGLAPHNEQFF

j_call: TRBJ2-5
d_call: TRBD1
clone_size: few
v_call: TRBV5-1
cdr3_nt: TGCGCCAGCAGCTTGGTGCCCGACAGGGGTTGGGAGACCCAGTACTTC
cdr3_aa: CASSLVPDRGWETQYF

j_call: TRBJ2-7
d_call: .
clone_size: .
v_call: TRBV20-1
cdr3_nt: TGCAGTGCTAGCGGAGCGGCGCTCTACGAGCAGTACTTC
cdr3_aa: CSASGAALYEQYF

j_call: TRBJ2-5
d_call: .
clone_size: many
v_call: TRBV12-3/TRBV12-4
cdr3_nt: TGTGCCAGCAGTGCCCAAGAGACCCAGTACTTC
cdr3_aa: CASSAQETQYF

j_call: TRBJ2-7
d_call: TRBD1
clone_size: .
v_call: TRBV16
cdr3_nt: TGTGCCAGCAGTTCAGACAGGGTGTTGTACGAGCAGTACTTC
cdr3_aa: CASSSDRVLYEQYF

j_call: TRBJ1-1
d_call: .
clone_size: once
v_call: TRBV14
cdr3_nt: TGTGCCAGCAGCCAAGGGACAGTCACTGAAGCTTTCTTT
cdr3_aa: CASSQGTVTEAFF

j_call: TRBJ2-5
d_call: .
clone_size: few
v_call: TRBV20-1
cdr3_nt: TGCAGTGCTAGAGATCCGACTCTCCAAGAGACCCAGTACTTC
cdr3_aa: CSARDPTLQETQYF